These 26 T cell receptor beta chains came from one sample sequenced in a study of shared clonotypes between healthy human individuals. Naive CD8 isolation took CD45RO-negative cells positively selected for CCR7 and excluded terminally differentiated effector memory CD45RA+ cells. Assay: immunoSEQ multiplex PCR; the TCRdb copy retains only in-frame clones and omits some. The repertoire consists of roughly 2.1 million clones, with roughly 91% occurring once and the leading ten covering 1.5% to 2%. Input material: naive CD8+ T cells from PBMCs. All receptors come from a man younger than 35 in good health. Some clones in this sample may be carry-over from other donors' samples.

The chain joins TRBV6-4 to TRBJ2-7, with TRBD1 matching 7 bases. This CDR3 is 15 amino acids long. Germline V gene lookup returns CDR1 MRHNA and CDR2 SNTAGT. Trimming removed 6 bases from V and 2 bases from J; junction bases left unmatched: 10. CDR3 amino acids: CASSATFGTAYEQYF. DNA of the CDR3: TGTGCCAGCAGCGCAACCTTCGGGACAGCCTACGAGCAGTACTTC.

This chain connects TRBV29-1 to TRBJ1-1; weak D call: TRBD1 (6 bases). This CDR3 comprises 14 residues. Trimming took 4 bases from V and 4 from J, leaving 16 bases between them. Per the germline V gene, CDR1 is SQVTM and CDR2 is ANQGSEA. CDR3 in DNA: TGCAGCGTTGTCCCCCCCAGGGGAGGCACTGAAGCTTTCTTT. This encodes CSVVPPRGGTEAFF. The variable domain in full, completed from reference TRBV29-1 and TRBJ1-1, reads SAVISQKPSRDICQRGTSLTIQCQVDSQVTMMFWYRQQPGQSLTLIATANQGSEATYESGFVIDKFPISRPNLTFSTLTVSNMSPEDSSIYLCSVVPPRGGTEAFFGQGTRLTVV.

This chain links TRBV11-1 with TRBJ2-7, with TRBD1 as a possible D gene (5 bases). Germline CDR1 SGHAT, CDR2 FQDESV (reference sequence). This CDR3 contains 14 residues. Trimming removed 1 base at V and 7 bases at J, with 14 bases between. CDR3 loop: CASSLGGRAGEQYF. CDR3 DNA sequence: TGTGCCAGCAGCTTAGGAGGCAGGGCAGGTGAGCAGTACTTC.

The chain uses TRBV5-5 and TRBJ1-3; D is possibly TRBD1 (6 bases). Looked up from germline, CDR1 is SGHKS and CDR2 is YYEKEE (reference sequence). Trimming took 4 bases from V and 0 from J, leaving 14 bases between them. CDR3 length: 16 residues. CDR3 coding DNA: TGTGCCAGCAGCCTCGGACAGAGTGACTCTGGAAACACCATATATTTT. Amino acid sequence: CASSLGQSDSGNTIYF.

The genes are TRBV28 and TRBJ2-5; 9 nucleotides line up with TRBD1. The CDR3 is 15 amino acids. V dropped 6 bases and J dropped 4; count of bases not matched to a gene: 9. CDR1 and CDR2 from the germline V gene are MDHEN and SYDVKM. The CDR3 DNA is TGTGCCAGCAGGACCCGGGACAGGGTTCCAGAGACCCAGTACTTC. Translated: CASRTRDRVPETQYF.

This chain links TRBV28 with TRBJ2-7; the match to TRBD2 covers 10 bases. The CDR3 is 13 residues long. V lost 6 bases to trimming and J lost 6 bases; unmatched junction nucleotides: 5. Germline CDR1 MDHEN, CDR2 SYDVKM. In DNA, the CDR3 is TGTGCCAGCAGGGAGCGGGAGGGCCTCGAGCAGTACTTC. Encoded protein: CASREREGLEQYF.

The CDR3 DNA reads as TGTGCCAGCAGCTTTGGGACTAGCGGAGGGGGGGCAGATACGCAGTATTTT. Its translation is CASSFGTSGGGADTQYF. The rearrangement joins TRBV5-4 to TRBJ2-3; TRBD2 aligns across 11 bases. The germline CDR1 and CDR2 sequences are SGHNT and YYREEE (reference sequence). The CDR3 is 17 amino acids. V gave up 2 bases and J gave up 4 bases; unmatched junction bases: 9.

For this clone: Other DNA sequences from this sample encode an identical CDR3 as well. This chain links TRBV6-1 with TRBJ2-7, with TRBD2 matching 11 bases. V was clipped by 3 bases and J by 3 bases; unmatched bases: 1. This CDR3 is built from 14 residues. Germline V CDR1 and CDR2: MNHNS, SASEGT. The CDR3 is CASSEGTSGYEQYF. Written as DNA, the CDR3 is TGTGCCAGCAGTGAGGGGACTAGCGGCTACGAGCAGTACTTC.

The chain couples TRBV7-3 to TRBJ2-5; maybe TRBD1 (6 bases). Trimming took 1 base from V and 4 from J, leaving 13 bases between them. This CDR3 spans 15 amino acids. Germline V gene data show CDR1 as SGHTA and CDR2 as FQGTGA. The CDR3 nucleotides read TGTGCCAGCAGCTTAAGGCCGGTCAGGGGAGAGACCCAGTACTTC. Amino acids: CASSLRPVRGETQYF.

The chain carries TRBV9 and TRBJ2-2, with 7 bases lining up with TRBD2. The CDR3 spans 16 residues. Germline assignment: CDR1 SGDLS and CDR2 YYNGEE. V gave up 7 bases and J gave up 3 bases; unmatched junction bases: 12. CDR3 protein: CASGKIGTTYTGELFF. The CDR3 DNA is TGTGCCAGCGGTAAAATAGGGACTACCTACACCGGGGAGCTGTTTTTT.

CDR3 DNA: TGTGCCAGCAGCCAAAACAGGGCAGGCACTGAAGCTTTCTTT. Its protein is CASSQNRAGTEAFF. V usage is TRBV28 and J usage is TRBJ1-1; maybe TRBD1 (6 bases). From germline, CDR1 is MDHEN and CDR2 SYDVKM. The CDR3 has 14 residues. Trimming stripped 6 bases from V and 4 bases from J, with 15 bases between.

V usage is TRBV5-1 and J usage is TRBJ2-5; D remains unclear. Germline lookup yields CDR1 SGHRS and CDR2 YFSETQ. Trimming removed 4 bases at V and 2 bases at J, with 18 bases between. The CDR3 runs 16 residues. The CDR3 spells CASSPQTIWKQETQYF. The CDR3 DNA reads TGCGCCAGCAGCCCTCAGACAATTTGGAAGCAAGAGACCCAGTACTTC.

The V call is TRBV27, the J call TRBJ2-7; D could derive from TRBD1 or TRBD2 (5 bases each). In germline, CDR1 is MNHEY, CDR2 SMNVEV (reference sequence). Trimming left V 6 bases short and J 4 bases short, with 16 bases between. This CDR3 has 14 residues. The CDR3, as DNA: TGTGCCAGCAGGACAGTGGAGGCCGGGTACGAGCAGTACTTC. This gives the protein CASRTVEAGYEQYF.

V gene TRBV4-1 combines with J gene TRBJ2-7; D might be TRBD1 (7 bases). V was shortened by 3 bases and J by 6 bases, with 18 bases between the two germline ends. The CDR3 totals 15 residues. Germline V lookup: CDR1 MGHRA, CDR2 YSYEKL. CDR3 DNA sequence: TGCGCCAGCAGCCACACCGACAGGGAGGAAGCCGAGCAGTACTTC. Protein product: CASSHTDREEAEQYF.

This chain uses TRBV7-9 with TRBJ2-2; 7 positions agree with TRBD2. Trimming at V came to 7 bases and at J to 3 bases, leaving 11 bases not matched to a gene. This CDR3 region has 16 residues. Germline CDR1 is SEHNR and CDR2 is FQNEAQ (reference sequence). In nucleotides, the CDR3 is TGTGCCAGCACCCATTCGGGGAGGGGAGACACCGGGGAGCTGTTTTTT. Its protein is CASTHSGRGDTGELFF.

The gene calls are TRBV27 and TRBJ2-3, with D unresolved. The germline gives CDR1 MNHEY, CDR2 SMNVEV (reference sequence). The CDR3 sequence is 13 residues long. V was clipped by 4 bases and J by 5 bases, with 10 bases between them. The CDR3 is CASSYTARDTQYF. The CDR3 bases are TGTGCCAGCAGTTATACCGCTAGAGATACGCAGTATTTT.

This clone was counted once. The chain couples TRBV27 to TRBJ2-2; D possibly corresponds to TRBD1 (6 bases). V was cut by 5 bases and J by 3 bases, with 10 bases left in between. CDR1 MNHEY and CDR2 SMNVEV come from the germline V gene (reference sequence). This CDR3 is 14 amino acids long. The CDR3 DNA follows: TGTGCCAGCAGTCCAAACAGGGACACCGGGGAGCTGTTTTTT. Encoded protein: CASSPNRDTGELFF.

This sequence joins TRBV18 and TRBJ2-7; D is perhaps TRBD1 (5 bases). The CDR3 runs to 13 residues. Germline V gives CDR1 KGHSH, CDR2 LQKENI. V dropped 10 bases and J dropped 4 bases, with 17 bases sitting between them. The CDR3 protein is CATRRTTNYEQYF. CDR3 DNA sequence: TGTGCCACCCGCAGGACAACCAATTACGAGCAGTACTTC.

This chain connects TRBV6-6 to TRBJ2-2; D is unresolved. The V and J ends lost 7 bases and 4 bases respectively, with 4 bases between them. The CDR3 totals 11 residues. Germline CDR1 reads MNHNY; CDR2 reads SVGAGI (reference sequence). The CDR3 nucleotides read TGTGCCAGCACCCTCACCGGGGAGCTGTTTTTT. Protein sequence: CASTLTGELFF.

This clone is a singleton in its sample. V and J are TRBV11-2 and TRBJ1-5, with D unclear. CDR3 length: 15 amino acids. Germline V gene data show CDR1 as SGHAT and CDR2 as FQNNGV. V was pared by 2 bases and J by 1 base, with 9 bases between. DNA for the CDR3: TGTGCCAGCAGCTTAATCGGCAACAGCAATCAGCCCCAGCATTTT. This sequence encodes CASSLIGNSNQPQHF.

The V and J genes are TRBV28 and TRBJ2-5; D uncertain. The V end lost 3 bases, the J end lost 4 bases, and 12 bases lay between the germline ends. Germline lookup yields CDR1 MDHEN and CDR2 SYDVKM. The CDR3 is 14 residues long. The CDR3 is CASSLVGMGETQYF. CDR3 DNA: TGTGCCAGCAGTTTGGTGGGGATGGGAGAGACCCAGTACTTC.

V gene TRBV6-1 combines with J gene TRBJ1-5; D is ambiguous. The CDR3 runs to 14 residues. Per germline, CDR1 MNHNS and CDR2 SASEGT. V lost 1 base to trimming and J lost 6 bases, with 10 bases between them. The CDR3 protein is CASSEGIGSQPQHF. CDR3 DNA sequence: TGTGCCAGCAGTGAAGGAATAGGGAGTCAGCCCCAGCATTTT.

This sequence joins TRBV5-6 and TRBJ2-7; the D is unclear. Trimming removed 4 bases from V and 6 bases from J, with 11 bases in between. This CDR3 spans 12 amino acids. Germline values: CDR1 SGHDT, CDR2 YYEEEE. Written as DNA, the CDR3 is TGTGCCAGCAGCCTTGTCGTAGGCGAGCAGTACTTC. Translation gives CASSLVVGEQYF.

This clone was observed a single time. The chain joins TRBV5-5 to TRBJ1-4; a possible D gene is TRBD1 (6 bases). Trimming took off 0 bases at V and 7 bases at J, with 16 bases between the two ends. Germline V gene data show CDR1 as SGHKS and CDR2 as YYEKEE (reference sequence). This CDR3 is built from 16 residues. The CDR3 DNA is TGTGCCAGCAGCTTGGCGAACAGGGCGCTGGGTGAAAAACTGTTTTTT. Residues: CASSLANRALGEKLFF.

The chain joins TRBV5-6 to TRBJ2-7, with 8 bases fitting TRBD1. Germline CDR1 and CDR2: SGHDT and YYEEEE. The CDR3 extends over 14 amino acids. V dropped 0 bases and J dropped 5; count of bases not matched to a gene: 4. The CDR3 sequence is CASSLASGQDEQYF. CDR3 sequence (DNA): TGTGCCAGCAGCTTGGCCTCGGGACAGGACGAGCAGTACTTC.

The chain has TRBV4-3 and TRBJ2-7; TRBD2 agrees at 7 bases. CDR1 is LGHNA, CDR2 YSLEER, per germline. V was clipped by 1 base and J by 5 bases; unmatched bases: 8. The CDR3 has 15 amino acids. The CDR3 loop reads CASSQAPGGFDEQYF. The CDR3 nucleotides are TGCGCCAGCAGCCAAGCCCCGGGAGGATTCGACGAGCAGTACTTC.